Shown below are 7 T cell receptor beta chains from a single sample sequenced in a study of T cell repertoires in cytomegalovirus infection. Via MiXCR, TCRdb re-called the reads, giving one row per CDR3 protein. Of around 770,000 distinct CDR3 sequences listed, roughly 29% were seen once; the top ten hold around 13%. Their target antigens are unknown. The sample was cultured CD8+ T cells from PBMCs, taken from culture after CMV antigen stimulation. The receptors shown here come from a human donor in good health (CMV status not recorded). Some clones in this sample may be carry-over from other donors' samples.

This clonotype was counted between two and nine times. This chain uses TRBV6-5 with TRBJ1-6, with TRBD1 identical over 7 bases. The CDR3 has 16 amino acids. V was pared by 2 bases and J by 7 bases, with 8 bases of the junction left unmatched. CDR1 and CDR2 from the germline V gene are MNHEY and SVGAGI. The CDR3 DNA reads as TGTGCCAGCAGTTACGGGAGCGGGACAGCGAATTCACCCCTCCACTTT. Its translation is CASSYGSGTANSPLHF.

This clonotype was seen a few times. The V and J genes are TRBV27 and TRBJ2-3; 8 nucleotides align to TRBD2. V dropped 4 bases and J dropped 4; count of bases not matched to a gene: 4. The CDR3 has 14 residues. Germline V CDR1 and CDR2: MNHEY, SMNVEV (reference sequence). The CDR3 DNA sequence: TGTGCCAGCAGTTACGGGGGGGCTGCAGATACGCAGTATTTT. Protein: CASSYGGAADTQYF.

The rearrangement links TRBV7-6 to TRBJ2-1; possibly TRBD1 or TRBD2 for D (6 bases each). V lost 11 bases to trimming and J lost 8 bases, with 16 bases between them. There are 12 residues in the CDR3. Germline loops: CDR1 SGHVS, CDR2 FNYEAQ. The CDR3, as DNA: TGTGCCGGTTTCGGGGGCGGGGATGAGCAGTTCTTC. Translation: CAGFGGGDEQFF. Combining the CDR3 with reference TRBV7-6 and TRBJ2-1 gives the whole variable domain GAGVSQSPRYKVTKRGQDVALRCDPISGHVSLYWYRQALGQGPEFLTYFNYEAQQDKSGLPNDRFSAERPEGSISTLTIQRTEQRDSAMYRCAGFGGGDEQFFGPGTRLTVL.

This clonotype has more than one count but fewer than ten. The chain has TRBV27 and TRBJ2-7; D is ambiguous. Germline loops: CDR1 MNHEY, CDR2 SMNVEV (reference sequence). The CDR3 sequence is 11 residues long. With 0 bases removed from V and 7 bases from J, the gap between germline ends came to 4 bases. DNA of the CDR3: TGTGCCAGCAGTTTATCGGGGGAGCAGTACGTC. Translating it yields CASSLSGEQYV.

V is TRBV6-5 and J is TRBJ2-7; the D gene could be TRBD1 or TRBD2 (6 bases each). Looked up from germline, CDR1 is MNHEY and CDR2 is SVGAGI. Trimming took off 5 bases at V and 3 bases at J, with 14 bases between the two ends. The CDR3 covers 14 residues. The CDR3 loop is CASSVGGTYYEQYF. In DNA form, the CDR3 reads TGTGCCAGCAGTGTCGGAGGGACATACTACGAGCAGTACTTC.

This sequence joins TRBV28 and TRBJ2-3; the D gene could be TRBD1 or TRBD2 (5 bases each). The V end was cut by 3 bases, the J end by 1 base, with 20 bases between. This CDR3 has 18 residues. CDR1 and CDR2 from the germline V gene are MDHEN and SYDVKM. CDR3 bases: TGTGCCAGCAGTTTGAACCGGGACGGAACATGGGGCACAGATACGCAGTATTTT. It codes for CASSLNRDGTWGTDTQYF.

The chain employs TRBV14 and TRBJ1-1; TRBD1 agrees at 8 bases. This CDR3 has 17 residues. Germline trimming cut 4 bases from V and 1 base from J; bases unmatched to any gene: 11. Per germline, CDR1 SGHDN and CDR2 FVKESK. The CDR3 region is CASSLERHGQGNTEAFF. In DNA, the CDR3 is TGTGCCAGCAGCCTGGAACGACATGGACAGGGGAACACTGAAGCTTTCTTT.